This T cell receptor beta chain came from a study of cytomegalovirus exposure and HLA in healthy donors. General observations from the study: A few CMV-associated chains were confirmed in vitro to be specific for CMV antigens.

Of note for this clone: Its antigen is not identified.

PCR was performed using 60 Vbeta and 13 Jbeta primers. The repertoire was sequenced with immunoSEQ multiplex PCR; TCRdb's copy has only in-frame clones and lacks some. The data contain roughly 220,000 clones, 82% of them singletons. CDR3 length: 14 residues. CDR1 and CDR2 from the germline V gene are SNHLY and FYNNEI. The V and J ends lost 8 bases and 4 bases respectively, with 12 bases between them. The sequence was collected from a woman between 35 and 50 years old in good health and CMV-seronegative. The sequenced sample consisted of PBMCs. The chain is built from TRBV2 and TRBJ1-6; D may be TRBD1 (5 bases). The chain's CDR3 is CASAKQDYNSPLHF. CDR3 coding DNA: TGTGCCAGCGCGAAACAGGATTATAATTCACCCCTCCACTTT.